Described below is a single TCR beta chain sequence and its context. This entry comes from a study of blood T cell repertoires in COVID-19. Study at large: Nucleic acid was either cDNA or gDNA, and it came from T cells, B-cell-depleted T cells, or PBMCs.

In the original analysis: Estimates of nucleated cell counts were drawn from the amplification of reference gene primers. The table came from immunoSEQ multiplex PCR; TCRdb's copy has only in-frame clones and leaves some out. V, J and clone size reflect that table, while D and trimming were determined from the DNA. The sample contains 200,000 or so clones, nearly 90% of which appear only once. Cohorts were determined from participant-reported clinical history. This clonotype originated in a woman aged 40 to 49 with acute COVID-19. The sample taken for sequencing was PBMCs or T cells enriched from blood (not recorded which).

In DNA, the CDR3 is TGTGCCAGCAGTGTTACCTACGAGCAGTACTTC. Translating gives CASSVTYEQYF. The chain links TRBV25-1 to TRBJ2-7; D unresolved. The CDR3 has 11 residues. CDR1 and CDR2 from the germline V gene are MGHDK and SYGVNS. V lost 4 bases and J lost 2, with 3 bases in between.